This paragraph covers one TCR beta chain sequence. A junction end diverges from the germline sequence, so it may reflect a read error. This sample stems from a study of blood T cell repertoires in COVID-19. In the study overall: COVID-19 samples collected from the United States, Italy and Spain covered acute and convalescent phases. From T cells, B-cell-depleted T cells, or PBMCs came the material, which was cDNA or gDNA.

Original handling: Estimation of nucleated cell counts relied on the amplification of reference gene primers. Sequencing was performed with immunoSEQ multiplex PCR; in TCRdb, only in-frame clones are kept and a portion is missing. V and J calls and clone size are as listed in that table; D and trimming were resolved from the DNA. This table holds tens of thousands of clones, roughly 80% found once. The CDR3 has 14 amino acids. Germline-derived CDR1 and CDR2 are MDHEN and SYDVKM. The specimen sequenced was peripheral blood. The receptor was isolated from a woman in her 70s with acute or convalescent COVID-19. The gene calls are TRBV28 and TRBJ1-1, with D tentatively TRBD1 (6 bases). The CDR3 DNA is TGTGCCAGCAGTTTAGGGGGCTTGAACGCTGAAGCTTTCTTT. Residues: CASSLGGLNAEAFF.